A selection of T cell receptor beta chains follows, all from one sample in a study of T cell responses to AZD1222 COVID-19 vaccine. TCRdb's copy holds only in-frame clones and misses some; the assay was immunoSEQ multiplex PCR. The table shows 160,000 or so clones, with roughly 94% occurring only once. This specimen was peripheral blood, taken 28 days after the second AZD1222 dose. These receptors all stem from an adult who received the AZD1222 COVID-19 vaccine. Both conserved end residues are part of each CDR3. The D gene is left open where the match is weak. Only part of the rows carry a size: once, few, many, or a class if the clone is expanded.

>-|TRBJ1-1|-|TRBV4-2
CASSQDLARGNTEAFF
TGTGCCAGCAGCCAAGATTTGGCCAGGGGGAACACTGAAGCTTTCTTT
>-|TRBJ2-5|TRBD2|TRBV5-4
CASSLGLALQETQYF
TGTGCCAGCAGCCTGGGACTAGCGTTACAAGAGACCCAGTACTTC
>-|TRBJ1-2|-|TRBV24-1
CATSDSNQNYGYTF
TGTGCCACCAGTGATTCTAACCAAAACTATGGCTACACCTTC
>-|TRBJ1-1|-|TRBV2
CASSEETGTEAFF
TGTGCCAGCAGTGAAGAAACTGGCACTGAAGCTTTCTTT
>-|TRBJ1-4|-|TRBV6-5
CASSSRKANEKLFF
TGTGCCAGCAGTTCGAGGAAGGCTAATGAAAAACTGTTTTTT
>-|TRBJ2-2|-|TRBV30
CAWSILRGPNTGELFF
TGTGCCTGGAGTATCCTACGGGGGCCCAACACCGGGGAGCTGTTTTTT
>-|TRBJ1-6|TRBD1|TRBV27
CASSVRHGQGYNSPLHF
TGTGCCAGCAGTGTGAGACACGGACAGGGCTATAATTCACCCCTCCACTTT
>once|TRBJ1-3|-|TRBV12-3/TRBV12-4
CASSLGGRNTIYF
TGTGCCAGCAGTTTAGGGGGAAGAAACACCATATATTTT
>-|TRBJ2-3|-|TRBV7-2
CASSLVEGPAQYF
TGTGCCAGCAGCTTAGTCGAGGGTCCCGCGCAGTATTTT
>-|TRBJ2-1|TRBD1|TRBV5-4
CASSSGTDDNEQFF
TGTGCCAGCAGCTCCGGGACAGACGACAATGAGCAGTTCTTC
>-|TRBJ1-1|-|TRBV14
CASSQDSPGAFF
TGTGCCAGCAGCCAAGATTCCCCCGGGGCTTTCTTT
>-|TRBJ1-1|-|TRBV10-1
CASSRISAEAFF
TGCGCCAGCAGTCGAATCTCCGCTGAAGCTTTCTTT
>-|TRBJ2-5|-|TRBV13
CASSSTDRTQYF
TGTGCCAGCAGCTCAACCGACAGGACCCAGTACTTC
>-|TRBJ2-1|TRBD2|TRBV4-1
CASSAIAGAIYNEQFF
TGCGCCAGCAGCGCGATAGCGGGGGCCATATACAATGAGCAGTTCTTC
>few|TRBJ1-2|-|TRBV6-5
CASKAFGRDYGYTF
TGTGCCAGCAAGGCCTTCGGCCGCGACTATGGCTACACCTTC
>few|TRBJ1-1|-|TRBV9
CASSLGGATEAFF
TGTGCCAGCAGCCTAGGGGGGGCCACTGAAGCTTTCTTT
>-|TRBJ1-5|TRBD1|TRBV3-1/TRBV3-2
CASSQGQGVSNQPQHF
TGTGCCAGCAGCCAAGGACAGGGAGTTAGCAATCAGCCCCAGCATTTT
>-|TRBJ2-7|TRBD2|TRBV5-4
CASSIGGGLEAYEQYF
TGTGCCAGCAGCATCGGGGGGGGACTAGAGGCCTACGAGCAGTACTTC
>-|TRBJ1-1|-|TRBV21-1
CASSKVPGTGEKEAFF
TGTGCCAGCAGCAAAGTACCCGGGACAGGGGAGAAAGAAGCTTTCTTT
>-|TRBJ2-7|TRBD2|TRBV4-2
CASSQAGTSGGRSYEQYF
TGTGCCAGCAGCCAGGCCGGGACTAGCGGGGGGAGATCCTACGAGCAGTACTTC
>-|TRBJ1-2|-|TRBV19
CASSLPQGQGYTF
TGTGCCAGTAGTCTCCCACAGGGCCAGGGCTACACCTTC
>once|TRBJ1-2|-|TRBV7-2
CASRTRAYLGRNGYTF
TGTGCCAGCAGGACCAGGGCCTACTTGGGCCGAAATGGCTACACCTTC
>-|TRBJ1-1|-|TRBV7-3
CASSLSWQGEAFF
TGTGCCAGCAGCTTATCGTGGCAGGGTGAAGCTTTCTTT
>-|TRBJ2-5|-|TRBV7-8
CASSFGIQETQYF
TGTGCCAGCAGCTTCGGGATACAAGAGACCCAGTACTTC
>few|TRBJ1-1|TRBD1|TRBV27
CASSPRQGTTEAFF
TGTGCCAGCAGTCCCAGACAGGGGACGACTGAAGCTTTCTTT
>-|TRBJ1-2|-|TRBV15
CATSRDIFLTRENYGYTF
TGTGCCACCAGCAGAGATATTTTCCTGACGCGGGAAAACTATGGCTACACCTTC
>-|TRBJ2-2|TRBD1|TRBV2
CASNLGTANTGELFF
TGTGCCAGCAACCTCGGGACAGCTAACACCGGGGAGCTGTTTTTT
>once|TRBJ1-2|-|TRBV7-9
CASSLLQEGRGYTF
TGTGCCAGCAGCTTACTCCAAGAGGGACGCGGCTACACCTTC
>-|TRBJ2-5|-|TRBV6-1
CASSSLLVRETQYF
TGTGCCAGCAGTTCCCTGCTAGTGCGTGAGACCCAGTACTTC
>-|TRBJ1-3|-|TRBV3-1/TRBV3-2
CASSQAGGSGNTIYF
TGTGCCAGCAGCCAAGCGGGAGGCTCTGGAAACACCATATATTTT
>-|TRBJ1-1|-|TRBV6-5
CASNSFGEAFF
TGTGCCAGCAACTCCTTCGGGGAAGCTTTCTTT
>-|TRBJ1-6|-|TRBV3-1/TRBV3-2
CASSLALEISPLHF
TGTGCCAGCAGCCTGGCCCTAGAGATTTCACCCCTCCACTTT
>-|TRBJ1-6|TRBD1|TRBV12-5
CASAEGQQNSPLHF
TGTGCTAGTGCCGAGGGACAGCAAAATTCACCCCTCCACTTT
>-|TRBJ2-2|TRBD1|TRBV5-4
CASSLGDRGALFF
TGTGCCAGCAGCTTGGGAGACAGGGGGGCGCTGTTTTTT
>-|TRBJ1-2|TRBD1|TRBV11-2
CASSLVPGTAYGYTF
TGTGCCAGCAGCTTGGTTCCCGGGACAGCCTATGGCTACACCTTC
>-|TRBJ2-2|-|TRBV10-1
CASSETVMAGLTGELFF
TGCGCCAGCAGTGAGACAGTTATGGCAGGGCTCACCGGGGAGCTGTTTTTT
>once|TRBJ2-7|TRBD2|TRBV7-8
CASSPGLASYEQYF
TGTGCCAGCAGCCCGGGACTAGCCTCCTACGAGCAGTACTTC
>-|TRBJ2-7|-|TRBV29-1
CSANFLDYEQYF
TGCAGCGCTAATTTCCTGGACTACGAGCAGTACTTC
>-|TRBJ1-2|-|TRBV12-3/TRBV12-4
CASSLAGSGYTF
TGTGCCAGCAGTTTAGCAGGGTCTGGCTACACCTTC
>-|TRBJ1-1|-|TRBV12-3/TRBV12-4
CASRSSGNTEAFF
TGTGCCAGCAGATCCTCGGGGAACACTGAAGCTTTCTTT
>-|TRBJ1-2|-|TRBV7-9
CATTTRGIGYTF
TGTGCCACCACAACGAGGGGCATTGGCTACACCTTC
>-|TRBJ2-5|-|TRBV10-3
CAISKITGTLQETQYF
TGTGCCATCAGTAAAATCACCGGGACTCTCCAAGAGACCCAGTACTTC
>-|TRBJ1-2|-|TRBV5-1
CASSGNTDIYGYTF
TGCGCCAGCAGCGGAAACACGGATATCTATGGCTACACCTTC
>-|TRBJ1-4|-|TRBV5-5
CASDFYLRGNEKLFF
TGTGCCAGTGATTTTTACCTTAGGGGGAATGAAAAACTGTTTTTT
>-|TRBJ2-2|TRBD2|TRBV24-1
CATSASGGAGELFF
TGTGCCACCAGTGCAAGCGGGGGGGCCGGGGAGCTGTTTTTT
>-|TRBJ1-6|TRBD1|TRBV6-6
CASSPPGTGVNSPLHF
TGTGCCAGCAGTCCCCCCGGGACAGGGGTAAATTCACCCCTCCACTTT
>-|TRBJ1-5|-|TRBV5-4
CASSLGGGQPQHF
TGTGCCAGCAGCTTGGGTGGGGGTCAGCCCCAGCATTTT
>-|TRBJ1-1|-|TRBV4-1
CASSQGRFNTEAFF
TGCGCCAGCAGCCAGGGCAGATTTAACACTGAAGCTTTCTTT
>-|TRBJ1-2|-|TRBV5-1
CASSLAQGSYGYTF
TGCGCCAGCAGCTTGGCACAGGGTAGCTATGGCTACACCTTC
>-|TRBJ1-1|TRBD1|TRBV6-5
CASSRQGSVTEAFF
TGTGCCAGTTCAAGACAGGGTTCGGTCACTGAAGCTTTCTTT
>-|TRBJ1-1|-|TRBV7-9
CASSLGALMNTEAFF
TGTGCCAGCAGCTTAGGAGCACTAATGAACACTGAAGCTTTCTTT
>-|TRBJ1-5|TRBD1|TRBV6-6
CASSKTTGGNQPQHF
TGTGCCAGCAGTAAGACGACAGGGGGCAATCAGCCCCAGCATTTT
>once|TRBJ1-2|-|TRBV11-2
CASSLGRVYGYTF
TGTGCCAGCAGCTTAGGGAGGGTCTATGGCTACACCTTC
>-|TRBJ1-3|-|TRBV12-3/TRBV12-4
CASSMTPGNTIYF
TGTGCCAGCAGTATGACCCCTGGAAACACCATATATTTT
>-|TRBJ1-3|-|TRBV27
CASRGRGSGNTIYF
TGTGCCAGCAGGGGAAGGGGCTCCGGAAACACCATATATTTT
>-|TRBJ2-1|TRBD2|TRBV9
CASILTSGDGGNEQFF
TGTGCCAGCATCCTGACTAGCGGGGACGGAGGGAATGAGCAGTTCTTC
>-|TRBJ1-5|TRBD1|TRBV4-1
CASSQQNRGLTHQPQHF
TGCGCCAGCAGCCAACAGAACAGGGGGCTCACCCATCAGCCCCAGCATTTT
>few|TRBJ1-6|-|TRBV9
CASSVNGGHSPLHF
TGTGCCAGCAGCGTAAACGGGGGCCATTCACCCCTCCACTTT
>once|TRBJ2-3|TRBD2|TRBV5-4
CASSPRTSGGFTQYF
TGTGCCAGCAGCCCCCGGACTAGCGGGGGATTTACGCAGTATTTT
>-|TRBJ1-4|-|TRBV5-1
CASSLMDNEKLFF
TGCGCCAGCAGCTTGATGGATAATGAAAAACTGTTTTTT